The present entry profiles one TCR beta chain with its context. Its cognate antigen is unknown. Germline values: CDR1 SGHNT, CDR2 YENEEA. The CDR3 length is 14 residues. The V and J ends lost 4 bases and 5 bases respectively, with 11 bases between them. Regarding treatment: around 19 received Ad26.COV2.S at low or high dose, single or two shots; five or six received placebo; per-sample allocation not given. Following the first vaccine or placebo injection, samples were taken on day 63. In Boston, an adult donor aged 18-55 years took part. This sample was included in a study of Ad26.COV2.S vaccination and SARS-CoV-2 variants. Whole-study context: Enrollment placed the donor in the COV1001 Ad26.COV2.S trial arm. The authors gave Ad26.COV2.S intramuscularly, either once or twice 56 days apart. Study outcomes and limitations: Breadth, reportedly substantial, characterized the spike-specific CD8+ and CD4+ T cell responses after vaccination.

TCRdb's table, derived via immunoSEQ multiplex PCR, lists solely in-frame clones and lacks some. The profile covers 380,000 or so clones, with 80% to 90% appearing a single time and about 7.1% taken by the ten largest. The sequence was collected from a person between 18 and 59 years old who received the Ad26.COV2.S COVID-19 vaccine or a placebo. V is TRBV11-3 and J is TRBJ2-2, with a tentative D call TRBD2 (6 bases). Material: peripheral blood, obtained in a trial of Ad26.COV2.S vaccine versus placebo. This chain's CDR3 is CASSWVEGTGELFF. CDR3 nucleotides: TGTGCCAGCAGCTGGGTGGAGGGTACCGGGGAGCTGTTTTTT.